Listed here are 12 T cell receptor beta chains from one sample, sequenced in a study of blood T cell repertoires in COVID-19. The table came from immunoSEQ multiplex PCR; TCRdb's copy has only in-frame clones and leaves some out. Here the sample spans 55,000 to 75,000 clones, approximately 86% being singletons. The sample was peripheral blood. The receptors shown here come from an elderly man with active COVID-19.

DNA of the CDR3: TGTGCCAGCAGCTTAGCGCTGAGTGGTAACAGGGGGAATGACAATGAGCAGTTCTTC. Translated: CASSLALSGNRGNDNEQFF. The V call is TRBV7-6, the J call TRBJ2-1; 8 positions match TRBD1. This CDR3 comprises 19 residues. From germline, CDR1 is SGHVS and CDR2 FNYEAQ. Losses at the gene ends were 0 bases for V and 5 bases for J; bases not matched to a gene: 15.

This rearrangement joins TRBV6-5 to TRBJ1-1; 7 bases line up with TRBD1. The CDR3 contains 13 residues. J lost 5 bases, V lost 6 bases, and 6 bases had no gene match. Germline V lookup: CDR1 MNHEY, CDR2 SVGAGI. The CDR3 DNA sequence: TGTGCCAGCAGCCGAGGGGGCCGGACTGAAGCTTTCTTT. Amino acid sequence: CASSRGGRTEAFF.

This chain links TRBV2 with TRBJ1-1; D might be TRBD1 (6 bases). V was cut by 5 bases and J by 2 bases, with 21 bases left in between. The CDR3 runs to 17 residues. The V gene's germline CDR1 is SNHLY and CDR2 FYNNEI. CDR3 sequence: CASSPLTGTRLNTEAFF. The CDR3 bases are TGTGCCAGCAGTCCTCTGACAGGCACAAGACTTAACACTGAAGCTTTCTTT.

The chain uses TRBV18 and TRBJ2-7; 9 positions match TRBD2. Per germline, CDR1 KGHSH and CDR2 LQKENI. The junction had 0 bases not matched to a gene; V was cut back by 0 bases and J by 0 bases. The CDR3 is 15 amino acids. CDR3 DNA sequence: TGTGCCAGCTCACCACCTAGCGGGAGCTCCTACGAGCAGTACTTC. It codes for CASSPPSGSSYEQYF.

The chain joins TRBV28 to TRBJ2-5, with TRBD2 as a possible D gene (5 bases). V was shortened by 2 bases and J by 0 bases, with 16 bases between the two germline ends. This CDR3 spans 17 amino acids. Germline CDR1 reads MDHEN; CDR2 reads SYDVKM. Written as DNA, the CDR3 is TGTGCCAGCAGTTTAGATCCCCAGCGGACCTACCAAGAGACCCAGTACTTC. This gives the protein CASSLDPQRTYQETQYF.

CDR3 in DNA: TGTGCCAGCAGCCCACGATCGGGGGGAAGGCCCCAGCATTTT. Amino acid sequence: CASSPRSGGRPQHF. The chain has TRBV9 and TRBJ1-5, with a possible D match to TRBD1 (5 bases). The CDR3 length is 14 residues. With 4 bases removed from V and 9 bases from J, the gap between germline ends came to 17 bases. In germline, CDR1 is SGDLS, CDR2 YYNGEE.

The chain combines TRBV14 with TRBJ1-1, with D unclear. This CDR3 is 12 amino acids long. Trimming removed 4 bases at V and 6 bases at J, with 9 bases between. From germline, CDR1 is SGHDN and CDR2 FVKESK. DNA of the CDR3: TGTGCCAGCAGCCTAATCACATCTGAAGCTTTCTTT. This codes for CASSLITSEAFF.

This chain links TRBV4-3 with TRBJ2-2; no reliable D call. The CDR3 length is 15 residues. V lost 2 bases and J 1 base, leaving 8 bases between the germline ends. The germline V gene encodes CDR1 LGHNA and CDR2 YSLEER. CDR3 DNA: TGCGCCAGCAGCCAAATACAGAGGAACACCGGGGAGCTGTTTTTT. Translation gives CASSQIQRNTGELFF.

In its sample, this clone was seen once. This chain links TRBV11-2 with TRBJ2-7, with TRBD2 as a possible D gene (6 bases). CDR3 length: 12 residues. V was pared by 5 bases and J by 6 bases, with 11 bases between. Germline CDR1 and CDR2: SGHAT and FQNNGV. CDR3 nucleotides: TGTGCCAGCAGCCCGACTAGATTCGAGCAGTACTTC. This codes for CASSPTRFEQYF. The full variable domain, with the rest looked up from reference TRBV11-2 and TRBJ2-7, is EAGVAQSPRYKIIEKRQSVAFWCNPISGHATLYWYQQILGQGPKLLIQFQNNGVVDDSQLPKDRFSAERLKGVDSTLKIQPAKLEDSAVYLCASSPTRFEQYFGPGTRLTVT.

The chain couples TRBV2 to TRBJ1-1, with TRBD1 identical over 7 bases. Germline CDR1 and CDR2: SNHLY and FYNNEI. This CDR3 comprises 15 residues. Unmatched junction bases numbered 6, after V lost 5 bases and J lost 0 bases. Here the CDR3 reads CASSPGQIMNTEAFF. CDR3 bases: TGTGCCAGCAGTCCGGGACAGATCATGAACACTGAAGCTTTCTTT.

This clone was recorded once. The chain uses TRBV6-1 and TRBJ1-3, with D possibly matching TRBD1 (5 bases). V was clipped by 2 bases and J by 4 bases, with 18 bases between them. The CDR3 covers 17 residues. Germline assignment: CDR1 MNHNS and CDR2 SASEGT. The DNA for the CDR3 is TGTGCCAGCAGTGAATGGGGACTTGGGCAGGACGGAAACACCATATATTTT. Amino acids: CASSEWGLGQDGNTIYF.

This chain links TRBV20-1 with TRBJ1-4; D is perhaps TRBD1 (5 bases). The V gene's germline CDR1 is DFQATT and CDR2 SNEGSKA (reference sequence). V gave up 3 bases and J gave up 3 bases, with 11 bases separating them. The CDR3 is 14 amino acids. The CDR3 sequence is CSASDRDSNEKLFF. The CDR3 DNA follows: TGCAGTGCTAGTGACAGAGACTCTAATGAAAAACTGTTTTTT.